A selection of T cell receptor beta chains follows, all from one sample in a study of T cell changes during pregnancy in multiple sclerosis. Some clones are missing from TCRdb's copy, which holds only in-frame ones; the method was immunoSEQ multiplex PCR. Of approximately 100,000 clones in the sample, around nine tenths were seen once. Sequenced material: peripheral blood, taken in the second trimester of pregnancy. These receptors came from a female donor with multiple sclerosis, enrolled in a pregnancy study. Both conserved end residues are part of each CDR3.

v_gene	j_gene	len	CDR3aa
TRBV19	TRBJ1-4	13	CARKQRSIEKLFF
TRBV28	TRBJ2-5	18	CASSGSGTSGPPQETQYF
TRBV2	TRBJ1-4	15	CASSEDRGLQEKLFF
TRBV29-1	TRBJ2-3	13	CSAAGYLTDTQYF
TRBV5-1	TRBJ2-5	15	CASSQGGAYQETQYF
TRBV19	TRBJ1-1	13	CASSIAGDTEAFF
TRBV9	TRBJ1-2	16	CASSMRGQGRRYGYTF
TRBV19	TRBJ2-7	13	CASRGQGVDEQYF
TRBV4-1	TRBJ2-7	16	CASSQAWARGSYEQYF
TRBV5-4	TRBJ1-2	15	CASSPGGPRGYGYTF
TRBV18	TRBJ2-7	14	CASSPGTTSYEQYF
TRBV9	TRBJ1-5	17	CASSVGGSVDSNQPQHF
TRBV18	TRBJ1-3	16	CASSPLSTGVGNTIYF
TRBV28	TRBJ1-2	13	CASSLPGDYGYTF
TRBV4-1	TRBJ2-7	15	CASSRGTGGGYEQYF
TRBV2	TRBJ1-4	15	CASSINLQGNEKLFF
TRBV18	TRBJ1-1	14	CASSPLVGGTEAFF
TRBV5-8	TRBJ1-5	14	CASTDRFNNQPQHF
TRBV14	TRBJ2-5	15	CASSLGQKEQETQYF
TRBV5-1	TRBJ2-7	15	CASSLATGGPYEQYF
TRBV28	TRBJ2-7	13	CASSLQGIHEQYF
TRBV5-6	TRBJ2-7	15	CASSHNDRAPTTRGF
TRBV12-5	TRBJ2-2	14	CASGVTANTGELFF
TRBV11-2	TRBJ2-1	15	CASSLRQQVGNEQFF
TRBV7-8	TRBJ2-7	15	CASSLTIDFSYEQYF
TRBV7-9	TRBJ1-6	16	CASSSWGQGVYSPLHF
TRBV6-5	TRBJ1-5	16	CASSSSASIGNQPQHF
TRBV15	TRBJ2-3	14	CATSTGLSTDTQYF
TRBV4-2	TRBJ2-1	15	CASSQVTSSYNEQFF
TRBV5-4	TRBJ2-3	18	CASSLGSRTGGRTDTQYF
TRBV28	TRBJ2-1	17	CASSSLGLADGDNEQFF
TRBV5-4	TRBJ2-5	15	CASSREGGDQETQYF
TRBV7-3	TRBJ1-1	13	CASSSTGGPEAFF
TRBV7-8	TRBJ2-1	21	CASSLAILASLLHGPNNEQFF
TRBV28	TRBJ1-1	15	CASTILPGGTGEAFF
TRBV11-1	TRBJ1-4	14	CASSLGRSNEKLFF
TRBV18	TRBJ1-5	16	CASSTTTGGSNQPQHF
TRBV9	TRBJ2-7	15	CASSPRDRPKTEQYF
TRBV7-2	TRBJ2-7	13	CASSYGTDYEQYF
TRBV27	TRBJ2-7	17	CASSFLRPGLAGDEQYF
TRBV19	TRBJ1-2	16	CASSAAEGTSNYGYTF
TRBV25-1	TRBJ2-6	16	CASSDTRGPGANVLTF
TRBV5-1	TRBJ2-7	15	CASSYLDSQYYEQYF
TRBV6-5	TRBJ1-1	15	CASSTYAGSNTEAFF
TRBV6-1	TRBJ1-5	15	CASSVAGGVTQPQHF
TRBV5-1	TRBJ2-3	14	CASSFGQTTDTQYF
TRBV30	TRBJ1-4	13	CAWSGTGLEKLFF
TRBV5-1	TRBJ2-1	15	CASRQGTTSANEQFF
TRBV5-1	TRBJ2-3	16	CASSLVGTDRADTQYF
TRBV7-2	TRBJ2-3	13	CASSLEVRNTQYF